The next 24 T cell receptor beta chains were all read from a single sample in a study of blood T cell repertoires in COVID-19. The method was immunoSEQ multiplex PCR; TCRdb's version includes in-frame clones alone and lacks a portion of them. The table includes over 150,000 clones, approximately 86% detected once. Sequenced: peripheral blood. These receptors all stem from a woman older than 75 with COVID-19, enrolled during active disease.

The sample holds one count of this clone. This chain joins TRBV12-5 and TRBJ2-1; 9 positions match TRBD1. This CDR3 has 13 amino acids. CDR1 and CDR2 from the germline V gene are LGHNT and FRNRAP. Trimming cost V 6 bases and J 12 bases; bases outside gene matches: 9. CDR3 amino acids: CASGTGQGKGQFF. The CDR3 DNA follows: TGTGCTAGTGGCACGGGACAGGGCAAAGGGCAGTTCTTC.

Here the CDR3 DNA reads TGCAGCGTTGCGACAGTCAATAGCAATCAGCCCCAGCATTTT. Protein: CSVATVNSNQPQHF. J is TRBJ1-5 and V is TRBV29-1; weak D call: TRBD1 (5 bases). Per germline, CDR1 SQVTM and CDR2 ANQGSEA. The CDR3 loop spans 14 amino acids. The ends were cut back, 4 bases at V and 0 bases at J, with 10 bases in the middle.

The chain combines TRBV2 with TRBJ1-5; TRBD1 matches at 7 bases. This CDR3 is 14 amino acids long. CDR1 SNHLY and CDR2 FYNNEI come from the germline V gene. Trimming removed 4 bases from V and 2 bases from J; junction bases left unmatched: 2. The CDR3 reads CASSADRGNQPQHF. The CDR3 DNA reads TGTGCCAGCAGTGCTGACAGGGGCAATCAGCCCCAGCATTTT. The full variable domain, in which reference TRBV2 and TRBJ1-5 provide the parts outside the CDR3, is EPEVTQTPSHQVTQMGQEVILRCVPISNHLYFYWYRQILGQKVEFLVSFYNNEISEKSEIFDDQFSVERPDGSNFTLKIRSTKLEDSAMYFCASSADRGNQPQHFGDGTRLSIL.

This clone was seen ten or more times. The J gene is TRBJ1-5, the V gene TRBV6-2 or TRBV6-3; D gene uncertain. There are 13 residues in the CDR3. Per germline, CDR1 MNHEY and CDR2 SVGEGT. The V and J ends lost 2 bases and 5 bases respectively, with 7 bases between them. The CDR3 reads CASSYDSDQPQHF. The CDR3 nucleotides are TGTGCCAGCAGTTACGACTCAGATCAGCCCCAGCATTTT.

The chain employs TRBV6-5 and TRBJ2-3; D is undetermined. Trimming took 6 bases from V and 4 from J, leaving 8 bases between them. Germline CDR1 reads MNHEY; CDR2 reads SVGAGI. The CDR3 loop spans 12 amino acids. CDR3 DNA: TGTGCCAGCAGCTCCACGGCAGATACGCAGTATTTT. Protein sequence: CASSSTADTQYF.

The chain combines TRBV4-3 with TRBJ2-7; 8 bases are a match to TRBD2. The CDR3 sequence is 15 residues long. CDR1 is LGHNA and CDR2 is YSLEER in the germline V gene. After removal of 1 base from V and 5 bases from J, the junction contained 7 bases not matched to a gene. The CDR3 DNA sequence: TGCGCCAGCAGCCAAGGAGTAGCGGGAAGCCACGAGCAGTACTTC. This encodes CASSQGVAGSHEQYF.

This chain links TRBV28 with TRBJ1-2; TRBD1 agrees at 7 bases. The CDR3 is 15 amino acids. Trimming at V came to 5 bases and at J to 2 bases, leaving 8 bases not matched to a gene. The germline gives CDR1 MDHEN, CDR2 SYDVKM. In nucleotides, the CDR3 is TGTGCCAGCAGTATACGCGGGACAGTAAACTATGGCTACACCTTC. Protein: CASSIRGTVNYGYTF.

The CDR3 coding sequence is TGTGCCAGCAGCGTAGGGGCGGGCACCTACAATGAGCAGTTCTTC. This sequence encodes CASSVGAGTYNEQFF. The chain employs TRBV9 and TRBJ2-1; weak D call: TRBD2 (5 bases). V was trimmed by 0 bases and J by 2 bases, leaving 9 bases between them. The CDR3 covers 15 residues. CDR1 and CDR2 (germline): SGDLS, YYNGEE.

CDR3: CASSLSVDSPLHF. CDR3 nucleotide sequence: TGTGCCAGCAGCTTGTCGGTGGATTCACCCCTCCACTTT. The V and J genes are TRBV11-3 and TRBJ1-6; D gene ambiguous. There are 13 residues in the CDR3. The germline V and J ends were trimmed by 3 bases and 8 bases, with 8 bases remaining between them. Germline loops: CDR1 SGHNT, CDR2 YENEEA.

The CDR3 spells CASSLQAGTDYGYTF. CDR3 coding DNA: TGTGCCAGCTCACTTCAGGCCGGGACAGACTATGGCTACACCTTC. The chain carries TRBV18 and TRBJ1-2, with 7 bases aligning to TRBD1. The CDR3 spans 15 residues. With 4 bases clipped from V and 3 bases from J, the junction kept 8 bases outside the gene matches. In germline, CDR1 is KGHSH, CDR2 LQKENI.

The CDR3 region has the DNA TGTGCCAGCAGTGCCCGGGACAGCTACGAGCAGTACTTC. Its translation is CASSARDSYEQYF. The V and J genes are TRBV11-1 and TRBJ2-7, with TRBD1 matching 7 bases. The junction had 5 bases not matched to a gene; V was cut back by 6 bases and J by 3 bases. This CDR3 comprises 13 residues. Germline V lookup: CDR1 SGHAT, CDR2 FQDESV (reference sequence).

The CDR3 protein is CSASQGGNQPQHF. The CDR3 DNA sequence: TGCAGTGCTAGTCAGGGGGGAAATCAGCCCCAGCATTTT. The chain couples TRBV20-1 to TRBJ1-5; 7 bases align to TRBD1. Unmatched junction bases numbered 3, after V lost 3 bases and J lost 4 bases. The CDR3 is made up of 13 amino acids. CDR1 DFQATT and CDR2 SNEGSKA come from the germline V gene (reference sequence).

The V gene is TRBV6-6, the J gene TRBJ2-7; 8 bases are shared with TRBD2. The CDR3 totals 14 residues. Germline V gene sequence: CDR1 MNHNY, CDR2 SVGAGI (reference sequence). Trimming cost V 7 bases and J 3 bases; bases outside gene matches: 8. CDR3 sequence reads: CASTRAGDGYEQYF. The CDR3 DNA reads TGTGCCAGCACCAGAGCGGGAGACGGCTACGAGCAGTACTTC.

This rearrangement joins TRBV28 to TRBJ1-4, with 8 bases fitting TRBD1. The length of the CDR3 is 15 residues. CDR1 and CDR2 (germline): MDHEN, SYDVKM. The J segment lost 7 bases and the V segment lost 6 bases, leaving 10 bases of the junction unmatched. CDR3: CASSSLAGGGEKLFF. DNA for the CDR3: TGTGCCAGCAGCTCCCTGGCAGGGGGCGGTGAAAAACTGTTTTTT.

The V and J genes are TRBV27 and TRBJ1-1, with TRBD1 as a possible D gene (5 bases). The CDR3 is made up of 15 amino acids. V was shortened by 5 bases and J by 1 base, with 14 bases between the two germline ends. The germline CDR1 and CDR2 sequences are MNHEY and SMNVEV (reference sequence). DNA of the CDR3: TGTGCCAGCAGTCTAAACAGGAAGAGGAACACTGAAGCTTTCTTT. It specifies CASSLNRKRNTEAFF.

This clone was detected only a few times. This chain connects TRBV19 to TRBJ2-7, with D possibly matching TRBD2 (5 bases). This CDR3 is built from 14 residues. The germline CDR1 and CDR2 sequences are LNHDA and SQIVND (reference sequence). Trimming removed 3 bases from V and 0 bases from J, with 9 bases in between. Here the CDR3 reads CASSIRTPSYEQYF. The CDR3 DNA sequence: TGTGCCAGTAGTATCCGGACTCCCTCCTACGAGCAGTACTTC.

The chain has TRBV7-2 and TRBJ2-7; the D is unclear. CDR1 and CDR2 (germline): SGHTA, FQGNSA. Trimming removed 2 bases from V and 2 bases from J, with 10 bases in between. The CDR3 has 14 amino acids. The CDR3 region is CASSLKTSTYEQYF. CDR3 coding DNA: TGTGCCAGCAGCTTAAAAACTTCAACCTACGAGCAGTACTTC.

The CDR3 nucleotides are TGTGCCAGCAGCTTAAGGGACAGCCCATACAATGAGCAGTTCTTC. It specifies CASSLRDSPYNEQFF. The chain couples TRBV7-3 to TRBJ2-1, with 7 nucleotides matching TRBD1. In germline, CDR1 is SGHTA, CDR2 FQGTGA. This CDR3 is built from 15 residues. V gave up 1 base and J gave up 4 bases; unmatched junction bases: 4.

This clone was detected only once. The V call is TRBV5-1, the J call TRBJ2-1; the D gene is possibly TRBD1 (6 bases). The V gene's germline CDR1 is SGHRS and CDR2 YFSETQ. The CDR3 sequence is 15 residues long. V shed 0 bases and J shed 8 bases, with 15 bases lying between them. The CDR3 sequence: CASSLGGQGSDEQFF. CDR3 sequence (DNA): TGCGCCAGCAGCTTGGGGGGGCAGGGCTCGGATGAGCAGTTCTTC.

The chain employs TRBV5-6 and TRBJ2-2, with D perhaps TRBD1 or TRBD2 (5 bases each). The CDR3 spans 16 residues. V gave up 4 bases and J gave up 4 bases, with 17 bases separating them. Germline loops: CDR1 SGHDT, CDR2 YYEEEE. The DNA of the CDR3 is TGTGCCAGCAGCCTGGGACCATCCTCGGGCACCGGGGAGCTGTTTTTT. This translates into CASSLGPSSGTGELFF.

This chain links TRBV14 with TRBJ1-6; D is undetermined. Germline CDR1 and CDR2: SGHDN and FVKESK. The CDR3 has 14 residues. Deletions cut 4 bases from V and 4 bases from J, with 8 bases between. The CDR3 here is CASSPETYNSPLHF. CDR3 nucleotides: TGTGCCAGCAGCCCAGAAACTTATAATTCACCCCTCCACTTT.

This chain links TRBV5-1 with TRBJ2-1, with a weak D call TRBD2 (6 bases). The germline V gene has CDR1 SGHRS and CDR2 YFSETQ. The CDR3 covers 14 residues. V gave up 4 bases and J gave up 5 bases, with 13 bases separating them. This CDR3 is CASSTGRGNNEQFF. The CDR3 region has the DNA TGCGCCAGCAGCACGGGACGGGGGAACAATGAGCAGTTCTTC.

CDR3 DNA sequence: TGTGCCAGCAGTGAAGGGGGGACATATCTACCCTACGAGCAGTACTTC. Translating gives CASSEGGTYLPYEQYF. The V gene is TRBV6-1, the J gene TRBJ2-7; D possibly corresponds to TRBD1 (6 bases). This CDR3 contains 16 residues. V lost 1 base to trimming and J lost 2 bases, with 15 bases between them. CDR1 and CDR2 from the germline V gene are MNHNS and SASEGT.

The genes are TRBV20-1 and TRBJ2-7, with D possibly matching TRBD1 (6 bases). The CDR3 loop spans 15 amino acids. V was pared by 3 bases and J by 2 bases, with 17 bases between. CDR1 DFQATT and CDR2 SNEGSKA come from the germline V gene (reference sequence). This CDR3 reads CSASRPSGQTYEQYF. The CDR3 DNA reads TGCAGTGCTAGTCGACCAAGCGGACAGACCTACGAGCAGTACTTC.